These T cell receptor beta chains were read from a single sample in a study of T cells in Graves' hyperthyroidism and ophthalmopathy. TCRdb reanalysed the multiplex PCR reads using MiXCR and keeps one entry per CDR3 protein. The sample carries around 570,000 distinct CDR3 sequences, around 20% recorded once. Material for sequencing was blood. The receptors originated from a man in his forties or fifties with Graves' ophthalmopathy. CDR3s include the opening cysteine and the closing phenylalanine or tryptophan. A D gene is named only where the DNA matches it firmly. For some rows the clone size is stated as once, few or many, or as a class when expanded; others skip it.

cdr3_nt: TGTGCCTGGAGTGACGGGAAAGAGACCCAGTACTTC
cdr3_aa: CAWSDGKETQYF
d_call: NA
v_call: TRBV30
clone_size: many
j_call: TRBJ2-5

cdr3_nt: TGTGCCATCAGTGAGCCCGGACTAGCGGAGACAGATACGCAGTATTTT
cdr3_aa: CAISEPGLAETDTQYF
d_call: TRBD2
v_call: TRBV10-3
clone_size: NA
j_call: TRBJ2-3

cdr3_nt: TGCGCCAGCAGCCAAGATATAAGCAGGGGGCCAGATACGCAGTATTTT
cdr3_aa: CASSQDISRGPDTQYF
d_call: TRBD1
v_call: TRBV4-3
clone_size: NA
j_call: TRBJ2-3

cdr3_nt: TGTGCCAGCAGCGAGGGACCCCCAGGTGGTGAGCAGTTCTTC
cdr3_aa: CASSEGPPGGEQFF
d_call: NA
v_call: TRBV9
clone_size: NA
j_call: TRBJ2-1

cdr3_nt: TGTGCCAGCAGCTTCGGACTAGACACTGAAGCTTTCTTT
cdr3_aa: CASSFGLDTEAFF
d_call: NA
v_call: TRBV7-2
clone_size: few
j_call: TRBJ1-1

cdr3_nt: TGCAGTTGGGCTAGCGGGAGTGGCGGGGAGCTGTTTTTT
cdr3_aa: CSWASGSGGELFF
d_call: TRBD2
v_call: TRBV20-1
clone_size: NA
j_call: TRBJ2-2

cdr3_nt: TGTGCCAGCAGCGAGAAGGACCTCCCTGAAGCTTTCTTT
cdr3_aa: CASSEKDLPEAFF
d_call: NA
v_call: TRBV13
clone_size: many
j_call: TRBJ1-1

cdr3_nt: TGCAGTGCTGATGGAGGACGAGACAGGGCAAACACAGATACGCAGTATTTT
cdr3_aa: CSADGGRDRANTDTQYF
d_call: TRBD1
v_call: TRBV20-1
clone_size: many
j_call: TRBJ2-3

cdr3_nt: TGTGCCAGCAGTTCCTTTGGACAGGAATTACAAGAGACCCAGTACTTC
cdr3_aa: CASSSFGQELQETQYF
d_call: TRBD1
v_call: TRBV28
clone_size: many
j_call: TRBJ2-5

cdr3_nt: TGCAGTGCTTTTGGGACAGTCAATCAGCCCCAGCATTTT
cdr3_aa: CSAFGTVNQPQHF
d_call: TRBD1
v_call: TRBV20-1
clone_size: NA
j_call: TRBJ1-5

cdr3_nt: TGCAGCGTTGAGGTTCAGCGGGAGTGGTCAGATACGCAGTATTTT
cdr3_aa: CSVEVQREWSDTQYF
d_call: TRBD2
v_call: TRBV29-1
clone_size: NA
j_call: TRBJ2-3

cdr3_nt: TGCGCCAGCAGCTTGGCCATGAGGGCTAGCGGGGACAATGAGCAGTTCTTC
cdr3_aa: CASSLAMRASGDNEQFF
d_call: TRBD2
v_call: TRBV5-1
clone_size: many
j_call: TRBJ2-1

cdr3_nt: TGCGCCAGCAGCCCTACCGGGACAGGGACAGATACGCAGTATTTT
cdr3_aa: CASSPTGTGTDTQYF
d_call: TRBD1
v_call: TRBV5-1
clone_size: NA
j_call: TRBJ2-3

cdr3_nt: TGTGCCAGCAGCGTAGACCAGGAAGATACGCAGTATTTT
cdr3_aa: CASSVDQEDTQYF
d_call: NA
v_call: TRBV9
clone_size: few
j_call: TRBJ2-3

cdr3_nt: TGTGCCATCAGTCGAGGGACTAGCGGAAACTACGAGCAGTACTTC
cdr3_aa: CAISRGTSGNYEQYF
d_call: TRBD2
v_call: TRBV10-3
clone_size: many
j_call: TRBJ2-7

cdr3_nt: TGTGCCAGCAGTTTCGTACAGGGGCCGATCTACGAGCAGTACTTC
cdr3_aa: CASSFVQGPIYEQYF
d_call: TRBD1
v_call: TRBV6-1
clone_size: NA
j_call: TRBJ2-7

cdr3_nt: TGTGCCAGCAGCCCGCGACGACCGGGACTCCACACAGATACGCAGTATTTT
cdr3_aa: CASSPRRPGLHTDTQYF
d_call: NA
v_call: TRBV7-8
clone_size: many
j_call: TRBJ2-3

cdr3_nt: TGTGCCAGCAGTTTAGTTGGCGGGACATACGAGCAGTACTTC
cdr3_aa: CASSLVGGTYEQYF
d_call: NA
v_call: TRBV27
clone_size: NA
j_call: TRBJ2-7

cdr3_nt: TGTGCCAGCAGTAGTGGTCCCACAGGGGTAGAAAAACTGTTTTTT
cdr3_aa: CASSSGPTGVEKLFF
d_call: TRBD1
v_call: TRBV9
clone_size: NA
j_call: TRBJ1-4

cdr3_nt: TGTGCCAGTAGTATAGAGGGCCGAGCTACGATGGAGCAGTACTTC
cdr3_aa: CASSIEGRATMEQYF
d_call: NA
v_call: TRBV19
clone_size: few
j_call: TRBJ2-7

cdr3_nt: TGCAGTGCTAGAGATCCCCTAGCGGGGGAAGGTTGGGACGAGCAGTACTTC
cdr3_aa: CSARDPLAGEGWDEQYF
d_call: TRBD2
v_call: TRBV20-1
clone_size: few
j_call: TRBJ2-7

cdr3_nt: TGTGCCAGCAGCTTAGGGCGGGAATCCTACGAGCAGTACTTC
cdr3_aa: CASSLGRESYEQYF
d_call: NA
v_call: TRBV7-2
clone_size: many
j_call: TRBJ2-7

cdr3_nt: TGTGCCAGCAGCCCCCTAAGACTAGCCAAAAACATTCAGTACTTC
cdr3_aa: CASSPLRLAKNIQYF
d_call: NA
v_call: TRBV28
clone_size: many
j_call: TRBJ2-4

cdr3_nt: TGCGCCAGCAGCCGGACAGCTAACACTGAAGCTTTCTTT
cdr3_aa: CASSRTANTEAFF
d_call: NA
v_call: TRBV5-1
clone_size: many
j_call: TRBJ1-1

cdr3_nt: TGTGCCACCTCACCCGGAGACTTGTCCTACGAGCAGTACTTC
cdr3_aa: CATSPGDLSYEQYF
d_call: NA
v_call: TRBV28
clone_size: many
j_call: TRBJ2-7

cdr3_nt: TGTGCCAGCAGTTACCCTTTGGGGGAGGGCCAAGAGACCCAGTACTTC
cdr3_aa: CASSYPLGEGQETQYF
d_call: TRBD2
v_call: TRBV6-5
clone_size: few
j_call: TRBJ2-5

cdr3_nt: TGCAGTGCTAGTAAAGGCAGGGGAACTGAAGCTTTCTTT
cdr3_aa: CSASKGRGTEAFF
d_call: NA
v_call: TRBV20-1
clone_size: many
j_call: TRBJ1-1

cdr3_nt: TGTGCCACCAGCAGAGAAGGCGGGAGAGGGACAGATACGCAGTATTTT
cdr3_aa: CATSREGGRGTDTQYF
d_call: TRBD2
v_call: TRBV15
clone_size: NA
j_call: TRBJ2-3

cdr3_nt: TGTGCCAGCAGACCAAGACGTATCTCCTACAATGAGCAGTTCTTC
cdr3_aa: CASRPRRISYNEQFF
d_call: NA
v_call: TRBV6-1
clone_size: NA
j_call: TRBJ2-1

cdr3_nt: TGTGCCAGCAGACCTGGCCTCGGGAGGAACGAGCAGTACTTC
cdr3_aa: CASRPGLGRNEQYF
d_call: TRBD2
v_call: TRBV5-6
clone_size: NA
j_call: TRBJ2-7

cdr3_nt: TGTGCCAGCAGTTACAGGAAGAACACTGAAGCTTTCTTT
cdr3_aa: CASSYRKNTEAFF
d_call: NA
v_call: TRBV6-5
clone_size: NA
j_call: TRBJ1-1

cdr3_nt: TGTGCCAGCAGCCTGACAGGGGATCAGCCCCAGCATTTT
cdr3_aa: CASSLTGDQPQHF
d_call: TRBD1
v_call: TRBV5-1
clone_size: many
j_call: TRBJ1-5

cdr3_nt: TGCAGTGCAAATGACAAGGGTTATGGCTACACCTTC
cdr3_aa: CSANDKGYGYTF
d_call: NA
v_call: TRBV20-1
clone_size: NA
j_call: TRBJ1-2

cdr3_nt: TGCAGTGCTTGGGCGGGGGGGGCTACTGGGTATGGCTACACCTTC
cdr3_aa: CSAWAGGATGYGYTF
d_call: NA
v_call: TRBV20-1
clone_size: NA
j_call: TRBJ1-2

cdr3_nt: TGTGCCAGCAGCCAAAGAACGAGGGTTGCTGGCTACACCTTC
cdr3_aa: CASSQRTRVAGYTF
d_call: NA
v_call: TRBV3-1
clone_size: many
j_call: TRBJ1-2

cdr3_nt: TGCAGCGTCCCCTCTGTGCTCCCGGGGGCAGGGCAAGAGACCCAGTACTTC
cdr3_aa: CSVPSVLPGAGQETQYF
d_call: NA
v_call: TRBV29-1
clone_size: few
j_call: TRBJ2-5

cdr3_nt: TGTGCCAGCAGTTTAAATCCGATCTACGAGCAGTACTTC
cdr3_aa: CASSLNPIYEQYF
d_call: NA
v_call: TRBV12-3/TRBV12-4
clone_size: few
j_call: TRBJ2-7

cdr3_nt: TGTGCCAGCTCCCCGAAGGGACTAGCGGGGATCACAGATACGCAGTATTTT
cdr3_aa: CASSPKGLAGITDTQYF
d_call: TRBD2
v_call: TRBV2
clone_size: many
j_call: TRBJ2-3

cdr3_nt: TGTGCCAGCAGTCCCTACACAGGGGTGGGCTATGGCTACACCTTC
cdr3_aa: CASSPYTGVGYGYTF
d_call: TRBD1
v_call: TRBV28
clone_size: many
j_call: TRBJ1-2

cdr3_nt: TGTGCCAGCAGTCCCCGGGCCCCTTGGTCCTATAATTCACCCCTCCACTTT
cdr3_aa: CASSPRAPWSYNSPLHF
d_call: NA
v_call: TRBV2
clone_size: many
j_call: TRBJ1-6

cdr3_nt: TGTGCCAGCAGTTACGAAGTCCAGATGTCCTACGAGCAGTACTTC
cdr3_aa: CASSYEVQMSYEQYF
d_call: NA
v_call: TRBV6-2/TRBV6-3
clone_size: few
j_call: TRBJ2-7

cdr3_nt: TGTGCCAGCACCTTTTCAGGCGGGTTCTACGAGCAGTACTTC
cdr3_aa: CASTFSGGFYEQYF
d_call: NA
v_call: TRBV3-1
clone_size: many
j_call: TRBJ2-7

cdr3_nt: TGCGCCAGTAGCTTAGGAGAAACCACTGAAGCTTTCTTT
cdr3_aa: CASSLGETTEAFF
d_call: NA
v_call: TRBV5-1
clone_size: NA
j_call: TRBJ1-1

cdr3_nt: TGTGCCAGAAAGGTGACAGGGATCTTGGGCTACACCTTC
cdr3_aa: CARKVTGILGYTF
d_call: TRBD1
v_call: TRBV2
clone_size: NA
j_call: TRBJ1-2

cdr3_nt: TGTGCCAGTCTTACTAGCACAGATACGCAGTATTTT
cdr3_aa: CASLTSTDTQYF
d_call: NA
v_call: TRBV28
clone_size: NA
j_call: TRBJ2-3

cdr3_nt: TGTGCCAGCAGCTTAGGGGCGTTACAAGAGACCCAGTACTTC
cdr3_aa: CASSLGALQETQYF
d_call: NA
v_call: TRBV11-2
clone_size: many
j_call: TRBJ2-5

cdr3_nt: TGTGCCAGCAGCCTTAGCCAGGGGCGCCAAGAGACCCAGTACTTC
cdr3_aa: CASSLSQGRQETQYF
d_call: NA
v_call: TRBV4-2
clone_size: NA
j_call: TRBJ2-5

cdr3_nt: TGCAGCGTTGAATCGGACAGGGGGCGCGCGGAGACCCAGTACTTC
cdr3_aa: CSVESDRGRAETQYF
d_call: TRBD1
v_call: TRBV29-1
clone_size: few
j_call: TRBJ2-5

cdr3_nt: TGTGCCAGCAGCCAGGACAGGCATTCGATGGCCCAGTACTTC
cdr3_aa: CASSQDRHSMAQYF
d_call: TRBD1
v_call: TRBV11-2
clone_size: NA
j_call: TRBJ2-5

cdr3_nt: TGTGCCAGCAGAACAGGGATTGGGTCCTACGAGCAGTACTTC
cdr3_aa: CASRTGIGSYEQYF
d_call: NA
v_call: TRBV6-1
clone_size: many
j_call: TRBJ2-7